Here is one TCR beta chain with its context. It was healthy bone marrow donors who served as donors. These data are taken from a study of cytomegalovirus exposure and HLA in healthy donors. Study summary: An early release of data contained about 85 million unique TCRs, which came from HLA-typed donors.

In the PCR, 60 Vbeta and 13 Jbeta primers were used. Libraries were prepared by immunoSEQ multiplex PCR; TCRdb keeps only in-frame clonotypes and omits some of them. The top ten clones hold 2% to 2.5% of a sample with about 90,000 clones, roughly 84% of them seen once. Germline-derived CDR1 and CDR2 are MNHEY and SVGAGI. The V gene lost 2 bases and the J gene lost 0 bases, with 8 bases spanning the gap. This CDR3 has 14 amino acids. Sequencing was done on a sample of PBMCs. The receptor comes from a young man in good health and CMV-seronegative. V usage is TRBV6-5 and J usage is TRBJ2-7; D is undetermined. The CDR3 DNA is TGTGCCAGCAGTTACGGGTGGAGCTCCTACGAGCAGTACTTC. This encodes CASSYGWSSYEQYF.